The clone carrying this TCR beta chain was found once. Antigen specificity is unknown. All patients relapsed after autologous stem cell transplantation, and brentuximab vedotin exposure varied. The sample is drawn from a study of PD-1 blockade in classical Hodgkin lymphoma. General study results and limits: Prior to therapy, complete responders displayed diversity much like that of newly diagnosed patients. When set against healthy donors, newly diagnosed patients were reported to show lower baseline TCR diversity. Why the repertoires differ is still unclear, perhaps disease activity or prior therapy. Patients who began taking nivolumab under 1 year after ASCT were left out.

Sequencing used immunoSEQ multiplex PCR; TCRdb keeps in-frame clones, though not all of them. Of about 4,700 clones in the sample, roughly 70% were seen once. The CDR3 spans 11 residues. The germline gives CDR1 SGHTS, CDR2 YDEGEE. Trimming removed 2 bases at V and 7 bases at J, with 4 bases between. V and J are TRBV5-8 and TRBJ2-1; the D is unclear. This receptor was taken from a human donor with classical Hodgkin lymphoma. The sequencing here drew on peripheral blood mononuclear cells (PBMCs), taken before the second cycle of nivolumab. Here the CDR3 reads CASSFGNEQFF. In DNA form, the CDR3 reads TGTGCCAGCAGCTTCGGTAATGAGCAGTTCTTC.